This passage covers 26 T cell receptor beta chains from one sample sequenced in a study of T cell changes during pregnancy in multiple sclerosis. Here immunoSEQ multiplex PCR was the method, and the copy in TCRdb shows in-frame clones only, minus some. The table lists some 34,000 clones, almost 95% of them singletons. The specimen comprised CD4+ T cells from peripheral blood mononuclear cells, sampled in the third trimester of pregnancy. The receptors derive from a female donor in good health, enrolled as a control in a pregnancy study.

The genes are TRBV4-3 and TRBJ2-3, with 8 bases aligning to TRBD2. This CDR3 comprises 17 residues. Germline-derived CDR1 and CDR2 are LGHNA and YSLEER. The junction had 8 bases not matched to a gene; V was cut back by 3 bases and J by 0 bases. The CDR3 protein is CASSQRSGGASTDTQYF. DNA for the CDR3: TGCGCCAGCAGCCAGAGGAGCGGGGGTGCTAGCACAGATACGCAGTATTTT.

The chain uses TRBV6-6 and TRBJ1-4; D possibly corresponds to TRBD1 (6 bases). This CDR3 comprises 16 residues. Trimming took off 2 bases at V and 7 bases at J, with 17 bases between the two ends. The germline gives CDR1 MNHNY, CDR2 SVGAGI (reference sequence). CDR3 residues: CASSYTRGARGEKLFF. CDR3 DNA sequence: TGTGCCAGCAGTTACACTCGGGGGGCGCGAGGTGAAAAACTGTTTTTT.

The chain joins TRBV7-2 to TRBJ1-2; 8 bases match TRBD1. The CDR3 is 15 amino acids. V lost 6 bases and J lost 8; bases outside the gene matches: 14. Germline V gene sequence: CDR1 SGHTA, CDR2 FQGNSA. CDR3 coding DNA: TGTGCCAGCAGTACCTATCCGGGACAGGAGCGCGGCTACACCTTC. Residues: CASSTYPGQERGYTF.

The chain recombines TRBV5-5 with TRBJ1-1; TRBD1 aligns across 8 bases. The length of the CDR3 is 16 residues. The germline gives CDR1 SGHKS, CDR2 YYEKEE (reference sequence). V shed 1 base, J shed 1 base, and the junction held 6 bases outside the gene matches. This chain's CDR3 is CASSLWAGGENTEAFF. The CDR3 bases are TGTGCCAGCAGCTTGTGGGCAGGGGGCGAGAACACTGAAGCTTTCTTT.

This clone was seen just once. The V gene is TRBV5-1, the J gene TRBJ1-2, with TRBD1 matching over 9 bases. This CDR3 spans 14 amino acids. The trim removed 3 bases at V and 6 bases at J, leaving 6 bases unmatched. CDR1 and CDR2 from the germline V gene are SGHRS and YFSETQ. The CDR3 DNA follows: TGCGCCAGCAGCTCGGCGGGACAGGGAAATGGCTACACCTTC. Protein sequence: CASSSAGQGNGYTF.

The V call is TRBV7-2, the J call TRBJ1-4; TRBD1 agrees at 8 bases. Germline CDR1 reads SGHTA; CDR2 reads FQGNSA. V shed 5 bases and J 3 bases; nucleotides not matched to a gene: 5. This CDR3 has 15 residues. CDR3 residues: CASSPRQGPNEKLFF. CDR3 bases: TGTGCCAGCAGCCCCAGACAGGGGCCTAATGAAAAACTGTTTTTT.

This sequence joins TRBV7-9 and TRBJ2-1, with D unresolved. With 3 bases removed from V and 7 bases from J, the gap between germline ends came to 10 bases. CDR1 is SEHNR, CDR2 FQNEAQ, per germline (reference sequence). The length of the CDR3 is 13 residues. The CDR3 region is CASSFVRLNEQFF. The CDR3 DNA reads TGTGCCAGCAGCTTCGTACGGTTGAATGAGCAGTTCTTC.

The V and J genes are TRBV7-2 and TRBJ1-1, with D possibly TRBD1 on 6 matching bases. The ends were cut back, 4 bases at V and 2 bases at J, with 14 bases in the middle. Germline V lookup: CDR1 SGHTA, CDR2 FQGNSA. The CDR3 is 15 amino acids. DNA of the CDR3: TGTGCCAGCAGCTCAATGGGGGCATTCAACACTGAAGCTTTCTTT. Protein: CASSSMGAFNTEAFF.

The chain links TRBV7-8 to TRBJ2-1; 13 bases align to TRBD2. The V segment lost 5 bases and the J segment 3 bases; nucleotides outside the gene matches: 7. Germline CDR1 reads SGHVS; CDR2 reads FQNEAQ. The CDR3 length is 17 residues. Here the CDR3 reads CASSNRLAGGNYNEQFF. The CDR3 DNA is TGTGCCAGCAGCAACAGACTAGCGGGGGGCAACTACAATGAGCAGTTCTTC.

The rearrangement links TRBV7-6 to TRBJ2-3, with 8 bases matching TRBD2. The CDR3 length is 13 residues. Germline CDR1 SGHVS, CDR2 FNYEAQ. V was pared by 5 bases and J by 8 bases, with 6 bases of the junction left unmatched. Here the CDR3 reads CASSPERGRTQYF. As DNA, the CDR3 is TGTGCCAGCAGCCCAGAGCGGGGGCGTACGCAGTATTTT.

The rearrangement links TRBV5-1 to TRBJ2-1, with D possibly being TRBD2 (6 bases). Germline V lookup: CDR1 SGHRS, CDR2 YFSETQ. This CDR3 region has 19 residues. V gave up 1 base and J gave up 7 bases, with 27 bases separating them. This chain's CDR3 is CASSLRGQGGGFTRNEQFF. The DNA of the CDR3 is TGCGCCAGCAGCTTGCGCGGGCAAGGAGGAGGGTTTACTCGGAATGAGCAGTTCTTC.

The chain carries TRBV11-1 and TRBJ1-3, with TRBD1 as a possible D gene (5 bases). Between the trimmed V and J ends, which lost 5 bases and 0 bases, there was a span of 8 bases. CDR1 is SGHAT and CDR2 is FQDESV in the germline V gene (reference sequence). The CDR3 loop spans 14 amino acids. The CDR3: CASSRQRSGNTIYF. For the CDR3, the DNA is TGTGCCAGCAGCCGACAGCGCTCTGGAAACACCATATATTTT.

The J gene is TRBJ2-1, the V gene TRBV7-9; 7 bases agree with TRBD1. Trimming removed 4 bases from V and 2 bases from J; junction bases left unmatched: 14. The germline gives CDR1 SEHNR, CDR2 FQNEAQ (reference sequence). The CDR3 is 18 amino acids. Here the CDR3 reads CASSYTDRWEMTYNEQFF. DNA of the CDR3: TGTGCCAGCAGCTATACGGACAGGTGGGAAATGACCTACAATGAGCAGTTCTTC. Drawing the rest from reference TRBV7-9 and TRBJ2-1, the complete variable domain is DTGVSQNPRHKITKRGQNVTFRCDPISEHNRLYWYRQTLGQGPEFLTYFQNEAQLEKSRLLSDRFSAERPKGSFSTLEIQRTEQGDSAMYLCASSYTDRWEMTYNEQFFGPGTRLTVL.

The chain recombines TRBV7-2 with TRBJ1-5; TRBD1 might be the D (5 bases). This CDR3 has 15 amino acids. CDR1 SGHTA and CDR2 FQGNSA come from the germline V gene. V gave up 6 bases and J gave up 1 base, with 13 bases separating them. CDR3 in amino acids: CASSFGRGSNQPQHF. The CDR3 nucleotides are TGTGCCAGCAGTTTCGGGCGGGGCAGCAATCAGCCCCAGCATTTT.

V and J are TRBV7-2 and TRBJ1-4; TRBD1 is a possible D gene (6 bases). The CDR3 is made up of 14 amino acids. Trimming cost V 4 bases and J 5 bases, with 11 bases left between them. The V gene's germline CDR1 is SGHTA and CDR2 FQGNSA. The CDR3 nucleotides are TGTGCCAGCAGCTCCAAGGGGGTAAATGAAAAACTGTTTTTT. It translates to CASSSKGVNEKLFF.

V is TRBV7-2 and J is TRBJ2-3; D is possibly TRBD2 (7 bases). CDR3 length: 18 residues. The ends were cut back, 0 bases at V and 1 base at J, with 17 bases in the middle. Looked up from germline, CDR1 is SGHTA and CDR2 is FQGNSA. The CDR3 here is CASSLAPPGRGRTDTQYF. The CDR3 DNA sequence: TGTGCCAGCAGCTTAGCGCCCCCGGGGCGGGGGCGCACAGATACGCAGTATTTT. The full variable domain, in which reference TRBV7-2 and TRBJ2-3 provide the parts outside the CDR3, is GAGVSQSPSNKVTEKGKDVELRCDPISGHTALYWYRQSLGQGLEFLIYFQGNSAPDKSGLPSDRFSAERTGGSVSTLTIQRTQQEDSAVYLCASSLAPPGRGRTDTQYFGPGTRLTVL.

The CDR3 DNA reads as TGTGCCAGCAGCTTAGGGTCGCCGGTTAGCTATGGCTACACCTTC. Translating it yields CASSLGSPVSYGYTF. The rearrangement uses TRBV7-8 and TRBJ1-2; no firm D call. The CDR3 sequence is 15 residues long. The germline V gene encodes CDR1 SGHVS and CDR2 FQNEAQ. Deletions cut 1 base from V and 4 bases from J, with 13 bases between.

The chain links TRBV19 to TRBJ1-4; the D gene is possibly TRBD1 (5 bases). The germline CDR1 and CDR2 sequences are LNHDA and SQIVND (reference sequence). V gave up 3 bases and J gave up 7 bases, with 18 bases separating them. There are 16 residues in the CDR3. CDR3 in DNA: TGTGCCAGTAGTATTCTAGTCCAGGGCGGCGGTGAAAAACTGTTTTTT. Encoded protein: CASSILVQGGGEKLFF.

The rearrangement uses TRBV5-5 and TRBJ1-3; D gene uncertain. The CDR3 is 15 amino acids. The V gene's germline CDR1 is SGHKS and CDR2 YYEKEE (reference sequence). Trimming stripped 3 bases from V and 4 bases from J, with 14 bases between. The CDR3 DNA sequence: TGTGCCAGCAGCTCCTCGACTGGAAAGGGAAACACCATATATTTT. It yields the protein CASSSSTGKGNTIYF.

V gene TRBV7-2 combines with J gene TRBJ2-1; 7 bases are shared with TRBD1. The CDR3 spans 16 residues. Germline lookup yields CDR1 SGHTA and CDR2 FQGNSA. Germline trimming cut 5 bases from V and 0 bases from J; bases unmatched to any gene: 7. Here the CDR3 reads CASSPLTGASYNEQFF. DNA for the CDR3: TGTGCCAGCAGCCCCCTAACAGGGGCCTCCTACAATGAGCAGTTCTTC.

This clone was counted a single time. This chain links TRBV20-1 with TRBJ1-2, with D tentatively TRBD1 (5 bases). Trimming took 6 bases from V and 12 from J, leaving 14 bases between them. The germline CDR1 and CDR2 sequences are DFQATT and SNEGSKA (reference sequence). This CDR3 is built from 10 residues. The CDR3: CSALDRRHTF. The CDR3 nucleotides read TGCAGTGCCCTAGACAGACGCCACACCTTC.

The chain combines TRBV9 with TRBJ2-3, with TRBD2 as a possible D gene (5 bases). V was cut by 0 bases and J by 6 bases, with 17 bases left in between. The CDR3 is 16 residues long. Germline CDR1 is SGDLS and CDR2 is YYNGEE. The CDR3 loop reads CASSVEPVRGGDTQYF. CDR3 bases: TGTGCCAGCAGCGTAGAACCAGTACGAGGCGGGGATACGCAGTATTTT.

This sequence joins TRBV7-9 and TRBJ1-1, with D maybe TRBD1 (5 bases). The V end was cut by 2 bases, the J end by 1 base, with 11 bases between. This CDR3 has 15 residues. Germline CDR1 reads SEHNR; CDR2 reads FQNEAQ (reference sequence). The CDR3 here is CASSLHTGGNTEAFF. The CDR3 coding sequence is TGTGCCAGCAGCTTACATACCGGGGGGAACACTGAAGCTTTCTTT.

V usage is TRBV10-3 and J usage is TRBJ2-3; 13 bases agree with TRBD2. The CDR3 has 18 residues. The J segment lost 4 bases and the V segment lost 5 bases, leaving 12 bases of the junction unmatched. Looked up from germline, CDR1 is ENHRY and CDR2 is SYGVKD. The CDR3 DNA sequence: TGTGCCATCAGTCGGGGACTAGCGGGGACCAAGGATGCAGATACGCAGTATTTT. Its translation is CAISRGLAGTKDADTQYF.

This clone was recorded once. The chain employs TRBV19 and TRBJ1-1; the D is unclear. CDR3 length equals 15 residues. CDR1 and CDR2 (germline): LNHDA, SQIVND (reference sequence). Between the trimmed V and J ends, which lost 4 bases and 4 bases, there was a span of 16 bases. CDR3 nucleotides: TGTGCCAGTAGTACTACCGGAGATTCGAGCACTGAAGCTTTCTTT. Translating gives CASSTTGDSSTEAFF.

This chain connects TRBV29-1 to TRBJ1-1; D gene uncertain. Germline V gives CDR1 SQVTM, CDR2 ANQGSEA. Trimming took 4 bases from V and 5 from J, leaving 8 bases between them. CDR3 size: 11 residues. CDR3 sequence reads: CSVASGTEAFF. DNA of the CDR3: TGCAGCGTTGCGTCGGGTACTGAAGCTTTCTTT.